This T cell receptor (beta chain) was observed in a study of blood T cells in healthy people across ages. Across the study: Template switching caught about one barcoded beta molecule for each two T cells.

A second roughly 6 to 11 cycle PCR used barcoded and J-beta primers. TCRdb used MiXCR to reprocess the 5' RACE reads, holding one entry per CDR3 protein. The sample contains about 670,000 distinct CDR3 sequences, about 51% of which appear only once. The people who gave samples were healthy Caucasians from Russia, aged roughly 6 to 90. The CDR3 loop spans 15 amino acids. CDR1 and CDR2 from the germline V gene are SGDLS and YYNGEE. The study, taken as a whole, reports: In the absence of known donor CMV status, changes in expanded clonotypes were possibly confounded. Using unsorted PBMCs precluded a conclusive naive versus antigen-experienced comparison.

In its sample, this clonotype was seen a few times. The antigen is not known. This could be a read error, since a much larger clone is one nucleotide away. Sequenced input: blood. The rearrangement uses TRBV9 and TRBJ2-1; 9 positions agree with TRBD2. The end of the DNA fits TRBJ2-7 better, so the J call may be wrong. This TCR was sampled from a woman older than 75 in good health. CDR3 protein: CASSEGTSSFNEQYF. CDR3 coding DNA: TGTGCCAGCAGCGAGGGGACTAGCTCCTTCAATGAGCAGTACTTC.